Given below is one TCR beta chain in context. Combining a sample-barcoded 5' primer with a J-beta primer mix, a second PCR ran for roughly 7 to 12 cycles. Each CDR3 protein is one row after TCRdb ran MiXCR on the 5' RACE reads. The table lists around 1,500,000 distinct CDR3 sequences, approximately 28% of them singletons, with about 8% in the top ten. Losses at the gene ends were 0 bases for V and 9 bases for J; bases not matched to a gene: 14. CDR1 and CDR2 from the germline V gene are DFQATT and SNEGSKA (reference sequence). The CDR3 consists of 15 residues. This entry is derived from a study of blood T cells in healthy people across ages.

The chain carries TRBV20-1 and TRBJ2-7, with 7 bases aligning to TRBD1. Sequencing used blood. This receptor was obtained from a woman aged 25 to 39 in good health. The CDR3 region is CSARDSRQGFSAQYF. Here the CDR3 DNA reads TGCAGTGCTAGAGATTCGAGACAGGGTTTTTCCGCGCAGTACTTC.